This T cell receptor beta chain appears in the sequencing data of a study of sequential checkpoint blockade in melanoma. On the study more broadly: Patients were randomized 1:1 to nivolumab-then-ipilimumab or ipilimumab-then-nivolumab first-line. Maintenance nivolumab came after either treatment sequence.

The V and J ends lost 2 bases and 0 bases respectively, with 8 bases between them. Germline CDR1 LGHNT, CDR2 FRNRAP. The CDR3 covers 14 residues. Treatment reported: randomized to nivolumab then ipilimumab (arm A) or the reverse (arm B). No patient had prior DNA-damaging chemotherapy. Live CD3+CD8+ CD19− CD56− cells were sorted from PBMCs. This table comes from immunoSEQ multiplex PCR, and its TCRdb copy is limited to in-frame clones, with some not included. The table includes 15,000 to 20,000 clones, roughly 70% detected once. Material: CD8+ T cells sorted from blood (inferred from file names), obtained from a patient given nivolumab and ipilimumab in sequence. This TCR was sampled from a human donor with melanoma. The chain combines TRBV12-5 with TRBJ2-7; D gene ambiguous. In nucleotides, the CDR3 is TGTGCTAGTGGTTTGTCGCACAGCTCCTACGAGCAGTACTTC. The encoded protein is CASGLSHSSYEQYF.